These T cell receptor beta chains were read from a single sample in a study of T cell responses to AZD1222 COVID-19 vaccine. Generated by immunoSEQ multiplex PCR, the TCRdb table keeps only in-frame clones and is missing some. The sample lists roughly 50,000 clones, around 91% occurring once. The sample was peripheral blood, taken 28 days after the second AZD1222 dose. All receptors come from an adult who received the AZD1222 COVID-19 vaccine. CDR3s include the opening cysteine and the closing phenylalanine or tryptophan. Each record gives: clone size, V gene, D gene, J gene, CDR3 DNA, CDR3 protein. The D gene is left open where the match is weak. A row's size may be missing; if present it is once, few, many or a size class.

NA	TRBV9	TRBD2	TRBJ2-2	TGTGCCAGCAGCGAGACCGGGACTAGGCTCACCGGGGAGCTGTTTTTT	CASSETGTRLTGELFF
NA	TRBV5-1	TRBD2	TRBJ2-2	TGCGCCAGCAGCCCTGGGACTAGGACGAACACCGGGGAGCTGTTTTTT	CASSPGTRTNTGELFF
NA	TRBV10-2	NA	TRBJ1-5	TGCGCCAGCAATCCGACAGTATGGTATCAGCCCCAGCATTTT	CASNPTVWYQPQHF
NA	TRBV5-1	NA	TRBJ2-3	TGCGCCAGCAGCCTGGACGCAGATACGCAGTATTTT	CASSLDADTQYF
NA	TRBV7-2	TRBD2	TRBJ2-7	TGTGCCAGCAGCTTAGCCCCAGGACTAGCTGAGCAGTACTTC	CASSLAPGLAEQYF
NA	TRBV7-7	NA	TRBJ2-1	TGTGCCAGCAGCTTTGGGCCAGCCTACAATGAGCAGTTCTTC	CASSFGPAYNEQFF
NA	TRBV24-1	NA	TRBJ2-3	TGTGCCACCAGTGATCCGGGCGGGAGCACAGATACGCAGTATTTT	CATSDPGGSTDTQYF
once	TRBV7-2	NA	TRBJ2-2	TGTGCCAGCAGCTTCGCCGGGGAGCTGTTTTTT	CASSFAGELFF
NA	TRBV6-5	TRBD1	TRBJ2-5	TGTGCCAGCAGTTCGACAGGGCACCCACAAGAGACCCAGTACTTC	CASSSTGHPQETQYF
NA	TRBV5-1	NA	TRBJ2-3	TGCGCCAGCAGTCTGGGATACACAGATACGCAGTATTTT	CASSLGYTDTQYF
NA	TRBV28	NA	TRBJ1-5	TGTGCCAGCAGAAACAGGGCACTTAACAATCAGCCCCAGCATTTT	CASRNRALNNQPQHF
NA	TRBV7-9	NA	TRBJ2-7	TGTGCCAGCAGCTTTAGATACGAGCAGTACTTC	CASSFRYEQYF
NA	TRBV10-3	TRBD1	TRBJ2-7	TGTGCCATCAGTGACGACAGGGGGGGTAGGTACTACGAGCAGTACTTC	CAISDDRGGRYYEQYF
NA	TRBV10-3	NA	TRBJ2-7	TGTGCCATCAGTGAGGGCACGTTGGACTCCTACGAGCAGTACTTC	CAISEGTLDSYEQYF
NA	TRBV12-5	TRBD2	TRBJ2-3	TGTGCTAGTGGTTTGGTAGCTAGCGGGCCTAGCACAGATACGCAGTATTTT	CASGLVASGPSTDTQYF
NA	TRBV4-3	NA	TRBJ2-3	TGCGCCAGCAGCCAGGGTGTGGCCATGGCAGATACGCAGTATTTT	CASSQGVAMADTQYF
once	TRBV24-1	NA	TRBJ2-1	TGTGCCACCAGTGATTGGACACGACGAGGACACAATGAGCAGTTCTTC	CATSDWTRRGHNEQFF
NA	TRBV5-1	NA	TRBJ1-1	TGCGCCAGCAGCGGGGCTCTTGGGGGCGACACTGAAGCTTTCTTT	CASSGALGGDTEAFF
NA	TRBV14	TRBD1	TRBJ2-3	TGTGCCAGCAGCCTCTGGACAGGAACGAGCACAGATACGCAGTATTTT	CASSLWTGTSTDTQYF
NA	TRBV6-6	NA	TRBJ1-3	TGTGCCAGCAGTCGAGACTGGGGGGCTGTAGCTGGAAACACCATATATTTT	CASSRDWGAVAGNTIYF
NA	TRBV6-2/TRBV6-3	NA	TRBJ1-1	TGTGCCAGCAGTTACAACCCAGGGGCTGAAGCTTTCTTT	CASSYNPGAEAFF
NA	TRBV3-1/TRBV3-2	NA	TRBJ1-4	TGTGCCAGCAGCCAGTCCGGAGCAGTTGGAGAAAAACTGTTTTTT	CASSQSGAVGEKLFF